Listed below are T cell receptor beta chains from one sample, sequenced in a study of OX40 agonist ivuxolimab in advanced cancers. Profiled with immunoSEQ multiplex PCR; TCRdb holds only in-frame clones, not every one. This sample carries roughly 71,000 clones, 88% of them seen once, and the ten largest clones take just over 0.55%. The sequencing here drew on CD4+ or CD8+ T cells sorted from blood, taken in a trial of the OX40 agonist ivuxolimab. All receptors derive from an adult with an advanced solid tumor such as melanoma, head and neck, liver or kidney cancer. Both conserved end residues are part of each CDR3. A D gene is named only where the DNA matches it firmly. Size values are once, few and many counts, or a class for expanded clones, and some rows have none.

-,TRBJ2-4,TRBV7-9,-,TGTGCCAGCAGCTTAGGGAACATTCAGTACTTC,CASSLGNIQYF
once,TRBJ2-7,TRBV13,-,TGTGCCAGCAGCCAAAGTGTCCGCGAGCAGTACTTC,CASSQSVREQYF
-,TRBJ1-5,TRBV23-1,-,-,CASSSGQGKCQPQHF
-,TRBJ1-4,TRBV7-9,TRBD1,TGTGCCAGCAGCGCACGACAGGGTCGGACTAATGAAAAACTGTTTTTT,CASSARQGRTNEKLFF
-,TRBJ1-1,TRBV29-1,TRBD1,TGCAGCGTGAACAGGGGGATGTACACTGAAGCTTTCTTT,CSVNRGMYTEAFF
-,TRBJ2-1,TRBV7-3,-,TGTGCCAGCAGCACTGGGGGTGAGCAGTTCTTC,CASSTGGEQFF
-,TRBJ1-5,TRBV25-1,-,TGTGCCAGCAGCAGGACCCGCCATATGCATAGGAACAATCAGCCCCAGCATTTT,CASSRTRHMHRNNQPQHF
-,TRBJ2-5,TRBV5-4,-,TGTGCCAGCAGCTGGGAGGGGGCGGGGGAGACCCAGTACTTC,CASSWEGAGETQYF
-,TRBJ1-1,TRBV2,-,TGTGCCAGCACCGCCGAGGAGGCCACTGAAGCTTTCTTT,CASTAEEATEAFF
-,TRBJ2-3,TRBV7-6,-,TGTGCCAGCAGCCGAGGGGATACGCAGTATTTT,CASSRGDTQYF
-,TRBJ2-2,TRBV9,-,TGTGCCAGCAGCGACAAAGCGGGGAACACCGGGGAGCTGTTTTTT,CASSDKAGNTGELFF
-,TRBJ2-7,TRBV27,TRBD1,TGTGCCAGCAGTTGGGCTCAGGGGGACGAGCAGTACTTC,CASSWAQGDEQYF
-,TRBJ2-5,TRBV5-5,TRBD1,TGTGCCAGCAGCCCGGACAGGGGAGGAGTAGAGACCCAGTACTTC,CASSPDRGGVETQYF
-,TRBJ1-3,TRBV19,-,TGTGCCAGTAGTACACAGGGTTCCTCTGGAAACACCATATATTTT,CASSTQGSSGNTIYF
-,TRBJ2-5,TRBV5-4,-,TGTGCCAGCAGCTTGGAAGAGACCCAGTACTTC,CASSLEETQYF
-,TRBJ2-2,TRBV7-2,-,TGTGCCAGCAGCTTACAGGGAATTATCGGGGCAAACACCGGGGAGCTGTTTTTT,CASSLQGIIGANTGELFF
once,TRBJ1-2,TRBV18,-,TGTGCCAGCTCACCTCCTAACAGGGAAGGATATGGCTACACCTTC,CASSPPNREGYGYTF
-,TRBJ1-5,TRBV21-1,-,TGTGCCAGCAGCAAAGTCCCAGAGGGACAGGGAAGAACTCTTTATAGCAATCAGCCCCAGCATTTT,CASSKVPEGQGRTLYSNQPQHF
-,TRBJ1-5,TRBV18,TRBD1,TGTGCCAGCTCACCGGGACAGATCTATCAGCCCCAGCATTTT,CASSPGQIYQPQHF
once,TRBJ2-3,TRBV2,-,TGTGCCAGCAGTGCTGAGCAGGGGGGGACAGATACGCAGTATTTT,CASSAEQGGTDTQYF
-,TRBJ1-1,TRBV18,-,TGTGCCAGCTCACCATCTAAGCAGAGGGACACTGAAGCTTTCTTT,CASSPSKQRDTEAFF
-,TRBJ2-1,TRBV11-2,-,TGTGCCAGCAGCTTAGAAAGGGGTGAGCAGTTCTTC,CASSLERGEQFF
-,TRBJ2-7,TRBV5-4,TRBD1,TGTGCCAGCTCCCGACAGGGGGTGGGCTCCTACGAGCAGTACTTC,CASSRQGVGSYEQYF
-,TRBJ1-6,TRBV7-8,TRBD1,TGTGCCAGCAGCTTCCGACAGGGCGGTGATTCACCCCTCCACTTT,CASSFRQGGDSPLHF
-,TRBJ2-7,TRBV11-3,TRBD2,TGTGCCAGCAGCTTGGGACTAGCGGGGGACGAGCAGTACTTC,CASSLGLAGDEQYF
-,TRBJ1-2,TRBV2,-,TGTGCCAGCAGGTCAGGGGCTAACTATGGCTACACCTTC,CASRSGANYGYTF
-,TRBJ1-1,TRBV5-1,TRBD1,TGCGCCAGCAGCTTGAAAGGGGACAGGGGTTCTGAAGCTTTCTTT,CASSLKGDRGSEAFF
-,TRBJ2-7,TRBV7-8,TRBD2,TGTGCCAGCAGCTTAGTGGGTAGCGGGGGTGGGTACGAGCAGTACTTC,CASSLVGSGGGYEQYF
-,TRBJ1-4,TRBV5-5,-,TGTGCCAGCAGCCAAATCCGGGAAGGGGAAAAACTGTTTTTT,CASSQIREGEKLFF
-,TRBJ1-4,TRBV30,-,TGTGCCTGGAGTGGAGGGCCTAATGAAAAACTGTTTTTT,CAWSGGPNEKLFF
-,TRBJ1-5,TRBV19,-,TGTGCCAGTAATCGTTTCTCACCGACCGGGAATAGCAATCAGCCCCAGCATTTT,CASNRFSPTGNSNQPQHF
-,TRBJ1-1,TRBV6-1,-,TGTGCCAGTTCCCCACAGGGTTCGGTCGTAGAAGCTTTCTTT,CASSPQGSVVEAFF
-,TRBJ1-2,TRBV30,TRBD1,TGTGCCTGGGTCTACCGGGACAGGGGCGGGGGCTACACCTTC,CAWVYRDRGGGYTF
-,TRBJ2-3,TRBV12-5,-,TGTGCTAGCCGGAGGGGAAGCGAAACAGATACGCAGTATTTT,CASRRGSETDTQYF
-,TRBJ1-5,TRBV6-1,-,TGCGCCAGCATTACCGGGGACATAAGCAATCAGCCCCAGCATTTT,CASITGDISNQPQHF
-,TRBJ2-5,TRBV19,-,TGTGCCAGTAGTTATACAGGGGAGACCCAGTACTTC,CASSYTGETQYF
once,TRBJ2-1,TRBV21-1,-,TGTGCCAGCAGCACCTTTGGGCAGCCCTACAATGAGCAGTTCTTC,CASSTFGQPYNEQFF
-,TRBJ1-2,TRBV7-3,-,TGTGCCAGCAGCCCCACCGGGACCCCCGATGGCTACACCTTC,CASSPTGTPDGYTF
-,TRBJ1-1,TRBV18,TRBD1,TGTGCCAGCTCACCTGGGACAGGCACTGAAGCTTTCTTT,CASSPGTGTEAFF
-,TRBJ1-2,TRBV27,TRBD1,TGTGCCAGCAGTTTGGGGACAGGCTCGTATGGCTACACCTTC,CASSLGTGSYGYTF
-,TRBJ2-1,TRBV11-2,TRBD2,TGTGCCAGCAGCTTAGGAGCGGGGGGGAATAATGAGCAGTTCTTC,CASSLGAGGNNEQFF
-,TRBJ2-3,TRBV10-3,TRBD2,TGTGCCATCAGTGAAGGGCTAGCGGGGAGCACAGATACGCAGTATTTT,CAISEGLAGSTDTQYF
-,TRBJ1-1,TRBV5-1,-,TGCGCCAGCAGATTCGGGGTGAACACTGAAGCTTTCTTT,CASRFGVNTEAFF
-,TRBJ1-2,TRBV2,TRBD1,TGTGCCAGCTTGGGAGGGACAGCCTATGGCTACACCTTC,CASLGGTAYGYTF
-,TRBJ2-7,TRBV9,TRBD1,TGTGCCAGCAGCGTGGGCCCTCTGGGGGACAGGGAATCCGAGCAGTACTTC,CASSVGPLGDRESEQYF
-,TRBJ2-3,TRBV18,TRBD2,TGTGCCAGCTCGCCTCCTAGCGGGGGGGTAATAGATACGCAGTATTTT,CASSPPSGGVIDTQYF
-,TRBJ2-3,TRBV28,-,TGTGCCAGCAGTTCTCCGGGGGCCGGGGGGATAGATACGCAGTATTTT,CASSSPGAGGIDTQYF
once,TRBJ2-4,TRBV18,-,TGTGCCAGCTCACAAATCGGGACACTTACCAAAAACATTCAGTACTTC,CASSQIGTLTKNIQYF
-,TRBJ1-2,TRBV19,-,TGTGCCAGTAGGGACGGAAATTATGGCTACACCTTC,CASRDGNYGYTF
few,TRBJ1-5,TRBV7-8,-,TGTGCCAGCAGGCGTAGGGGCAATCAGCCCCAGCATTTT,CASRRRGNQPQHF
-,TRBJ2-2,TRBV5-1,-,TGCGCCAGCAGAGGAGTGGGATATAACACCGGGGAGCTGTTTTTT,CASRGVGYNTGELFF
-,TRBJ1-1,TRBV9,-,TGTGCCAGCAGCGGGGACGTCATGAACACTGAAGCTTTCTTT,CASSGDVMNTEAFF
-,TRBJ1-1,TRBV30,-,TGTGCCTGGAGTGGGCGGGGGGGAGTGGGCACTGAAGCTTTCTTT,CAWSGRGGVGTEAFF